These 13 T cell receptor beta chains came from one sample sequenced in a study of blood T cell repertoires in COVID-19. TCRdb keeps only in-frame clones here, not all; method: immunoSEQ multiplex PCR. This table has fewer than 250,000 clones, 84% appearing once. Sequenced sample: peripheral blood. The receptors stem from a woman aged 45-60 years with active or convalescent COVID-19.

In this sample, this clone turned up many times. The CDR3 here is CASSHPPGQGVFTGELFF. As DNA, the CDR3 is TGTGCCAGCAGCCATCCTCCGGGACAGGGGGTCTTCACCGGGGAGCTGTTTTTT. The chain carries TRBV7-9 and TRBJ2-2; 11 bases agree with TRBD1. CDR1 SEHNR and CDR2 FQNEAQ come from the germline V gene (reference sequence). V gave up 5 bases and J gave up 4 bases; unmatched junction bases: 12. CDR3 length equals 18 residues.

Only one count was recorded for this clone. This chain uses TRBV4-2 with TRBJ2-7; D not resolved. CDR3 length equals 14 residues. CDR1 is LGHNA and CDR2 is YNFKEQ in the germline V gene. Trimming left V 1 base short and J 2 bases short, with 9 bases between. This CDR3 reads CASSQGLITYEQYF. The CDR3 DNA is TGTGCCAGCAGCCAAGGACTGATAACCTACGAGCAGTACTTC.

The CDR3 DNA reads TGTGCCAGCAGCGTAGCCCCGACTAGCGGGAGCAACGAGCAGTACTTC. This sequence encodes CASSVAPTSGSNEQYF. The V gene is TRBV9, the J gene TRBJ2-7; 12 bases are a match to TRBD2. Germline CDR1 SGDLS, CDR2 YYNGEE. The length of the CDR3 is 16 residues. The V segment lost 0 bases and the J segment 5 bases; nucleotides outside the gene matches: 6.

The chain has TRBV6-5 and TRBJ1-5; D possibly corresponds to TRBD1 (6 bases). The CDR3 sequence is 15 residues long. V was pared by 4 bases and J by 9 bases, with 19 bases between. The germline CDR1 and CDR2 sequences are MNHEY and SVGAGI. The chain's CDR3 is CASSFTGTPGGPQHF. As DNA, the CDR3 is TGTGCCAGCAGTTTTACCGGGACACCGGGGGGGCCCCAGCATTTT.

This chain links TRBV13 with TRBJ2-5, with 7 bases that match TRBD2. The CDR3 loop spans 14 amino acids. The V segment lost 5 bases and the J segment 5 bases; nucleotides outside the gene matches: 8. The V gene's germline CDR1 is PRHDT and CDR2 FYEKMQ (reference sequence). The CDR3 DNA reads TGTGCCAGCAGCCCGGGACTACCCGGGGAGACCCAGTACTTC. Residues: CASSPGLPGETQYF.

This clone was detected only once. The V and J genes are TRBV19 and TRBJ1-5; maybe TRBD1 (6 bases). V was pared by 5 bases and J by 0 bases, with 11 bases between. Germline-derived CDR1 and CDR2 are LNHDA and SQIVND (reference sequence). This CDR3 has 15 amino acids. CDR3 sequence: CASSGTLGSNQPQHF. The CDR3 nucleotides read TGTGCCAGTAGTGGGACATTAGGTAGCAATCAGCCCCAGCATTTT.

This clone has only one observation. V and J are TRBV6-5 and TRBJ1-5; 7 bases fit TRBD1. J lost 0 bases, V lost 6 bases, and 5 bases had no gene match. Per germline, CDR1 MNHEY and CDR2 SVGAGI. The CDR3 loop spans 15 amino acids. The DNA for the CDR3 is TGTGCCAGCAGGAAGACAGGGAATAGCAATCAGCCCCAGCATTTT. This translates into CASRKTGNSNQPQHF.

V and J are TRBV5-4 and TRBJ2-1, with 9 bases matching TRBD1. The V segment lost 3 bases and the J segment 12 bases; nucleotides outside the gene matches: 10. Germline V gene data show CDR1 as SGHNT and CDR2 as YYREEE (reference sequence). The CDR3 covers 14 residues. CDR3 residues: CASSSGTGKIGQFF. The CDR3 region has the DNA TGTGCCAGCAGCTCCGGGACAGGGAAAATTGGGCAGTTCTTC.

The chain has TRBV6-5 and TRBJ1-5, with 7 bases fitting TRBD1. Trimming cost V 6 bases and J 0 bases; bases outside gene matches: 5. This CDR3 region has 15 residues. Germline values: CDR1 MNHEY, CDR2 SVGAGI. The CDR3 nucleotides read TGTGCCAGCAGCTTGGGACAGTATAGCAATCAGCCCCAGCATTTT. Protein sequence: CASSLGQYSNQPQHF.

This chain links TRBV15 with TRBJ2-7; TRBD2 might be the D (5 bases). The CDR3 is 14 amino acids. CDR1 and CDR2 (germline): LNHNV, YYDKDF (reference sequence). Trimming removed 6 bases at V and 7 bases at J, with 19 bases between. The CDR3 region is CATRTGIHIWEQYV. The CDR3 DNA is TGTGCCACCAGGACCGGGATCCACATATGGGAGCAGTACGTC.

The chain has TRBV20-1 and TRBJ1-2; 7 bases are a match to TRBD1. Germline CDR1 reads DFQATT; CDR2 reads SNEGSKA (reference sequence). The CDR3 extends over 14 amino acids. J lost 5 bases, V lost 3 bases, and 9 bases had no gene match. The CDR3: CSASFVRGEYGYTF. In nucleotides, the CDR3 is TGCAGTGCTAGTTTCGTCAGGGGGGAATATGGCTACACCTTC.

The CDR3 region has the DNA TGTGCCAGCAGCCTTGGCCGGGATTCACCCCTCCACTTT. Its translation: CASSLGRDSPLHF. The chain recombines TRBV9 with TRBJ1-6, with D uncertain. The CDR3 contains 13 residues. Trimming shortened V by 4 bases and J by 8 bases, and 10 bases separated the two germline ends. Germline lookup yields CDR1 SGDLS and CDR2 YYNGEE. Together with reference TRBV9 and TRBJ1-6, the CDR3 gives the full variable domain: DSGVTQTPKHLITATGQRVTLRCSPRSGDLSVYWYQQSLDQGLQFLIQYYNGEERAKGNILERFSAQQFPDLHSELNLSSLELGDSALYFCASSLGRDSPLHFGNGTRLTVT.

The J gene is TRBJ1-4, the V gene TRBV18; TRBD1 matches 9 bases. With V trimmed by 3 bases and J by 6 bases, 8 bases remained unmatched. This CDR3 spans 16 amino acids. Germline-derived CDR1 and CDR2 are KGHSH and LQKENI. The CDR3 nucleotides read TGTGCCAGCTCACCTTTCCGGGACAGGGAATATGAAAAACTGTTTTTT. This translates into CASSPFRDREYEKLFF.